This T cell receptor beta chain is drawn from a study of breast tumors, draining lymph nodes, adjacent tissues. V lost 3 bases, J lost 9 bases, and 13 bases stayed unmatched. CDR3 length: 15 residues. Germline CDR1 reads LNHDA; CDR2 reads SQIVND (reference sequence). Samples came from axillary lymph nodes draining the breast cancer. This clonotype has at least ten counts. MiXCR, run by TCRdb on the multiplex PCR reads, gives a single entry per CDR3 protein. The data contain hundreds of thousands of distinct CDR3 sequences, approximately 29% of them seen just once; the ten biggest clones take up around 1.4%.

The sequenced sample was axillary lymph node tissue. The V call is TRBV19, the J call TRBJ1-2, with 7 bases lining up with TRBD1. The clonotype originates from a female donor with breast cancer. Some clones in this sample may be carry-over from other donors' samples. CDR3 sequence reads: CASSIQSDRVESYTF. DNA of the CDR3: TGTGCCAGTAGTATTCAGTCCGACAGGGTTGAAAGCTACACCTTC. The full variable domain, completed using reference TRBV19 and TRBJ1-2, is DGGITQSPKYLFRKEGQNVTLSCEQNLNHDAMYWYRQDPGQGLRLIYYSQIVNDFQKGDIAEGYSVSREKKESFPLTVTSAQKNPTAFYLCASSIQSDRVESYTFGSGTRLTVV.